This T cell receptor (beta chain) was obtained from a study of blood T cell repertoires in COVID-19. In the study overall: Acute-phase and convalescent COVID-19 samples originated in the United States, Italy and Spain. The analysed material was cDNA or gDNA that came from T cells, B-cell-depleted T cells, or PBMCs.

Data came from immunoSEQ multiplex PCR; TCRdb stores just in-frame clones and leaves some out. Of approximately 250,000 clones listed, approximately 88% are singletons. The V gene's germline CDR1 is GTSNPN and CDR2 SVGIG (reference sequence). The V gene lost 5 bases and the J gene lost 5 bases, with 12 bases spanning the gap. The CDR3 runs to 12 residues. The gene calls are TRBV30 and TRBJ1-2, with D perhaps matching TRBD1 (5 bases). Sequencing was performed on PBMCs or T cells enriched from blood (not recorded which). This sequence originates from a woman between 40 and 50 years old who had been exposed to COVID-19. The CDR3 DNA reads as TGTGCCTGGGCCCCCCGACAGTATGGCTACACCTTC. Amino acid sequence: CAWAPRQYGYTF.